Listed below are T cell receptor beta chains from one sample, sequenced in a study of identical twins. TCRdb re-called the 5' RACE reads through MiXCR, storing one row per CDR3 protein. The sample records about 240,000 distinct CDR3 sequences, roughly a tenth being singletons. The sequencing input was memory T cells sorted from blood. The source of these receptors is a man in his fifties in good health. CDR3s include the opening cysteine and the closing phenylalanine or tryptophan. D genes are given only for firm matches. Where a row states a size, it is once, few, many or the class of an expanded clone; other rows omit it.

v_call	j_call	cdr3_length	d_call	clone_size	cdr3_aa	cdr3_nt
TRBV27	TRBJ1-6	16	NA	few	CASSFVLAEGYSPLHF	TGTGCCAGCAGTTTTGTACTAGCGGAGGGGTATTCACCCCTCCACTTT
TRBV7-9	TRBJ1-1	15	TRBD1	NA	CASSPGQGADTEAFF	TGTGCCAGCAGCCCGGGACAGGGGGCAGACACTGAAGCTTTCTTT
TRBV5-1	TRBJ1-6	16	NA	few	CASSPGVSSYNSPLHF	TGCGCCAGCAGCCCGGGGGTGAGCTCCTATAATTCACCCCTCCACTTT
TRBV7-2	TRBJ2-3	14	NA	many	CASRNARGPDTQYF	TGTGCCAGCAGAAATGCGAGGGGCCCGGATACGCAGTATTTT
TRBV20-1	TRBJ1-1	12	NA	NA	CRVGTSNTEAFF	TGCCGGGTCGGTACCTCGAACACTGAAGCTTTCTTT
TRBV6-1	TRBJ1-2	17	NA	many	CASSDQGMARAYYGYTF	TGTGCCAGCAGTGACCAGGGCATGGCAAGGGCCTACTATGGCTACACCTTC
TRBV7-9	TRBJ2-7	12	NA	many	CASSYGRLEQYF	TGTGCCAGCAGCTATGGACGGCTCGAGCAGTACTTC
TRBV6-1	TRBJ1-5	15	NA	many	CASSLTGLSNQPQHF	TGTGCCAGCAGCCTAACAGGGCTTAGCAATCAGCCCCAGCATTTT
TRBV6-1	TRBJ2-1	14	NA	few	CASSPHYTNNEQFF	TGTGCCAGCAGTCCTCATTACACCAACAATGAGCAGTTCTTC
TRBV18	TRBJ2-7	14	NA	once	CASSPPYNSYEQYF	TGTGCCAGCTCACCACCCTACAACTCCTACGAGCAGTACTTC
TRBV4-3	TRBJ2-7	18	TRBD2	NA	CASRQDSPWTSGDYEQYF	TGCGCCAGCAGACAAGATTCCCCTTGGACTAGCGGGGACTACGAGCAGTACTTC
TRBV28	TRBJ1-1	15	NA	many	CASSLIGGGNTEAFF	TGTGCCAGCAGCCTTATCGGGGGGGGAAACACTGAAGCTTTCTTT
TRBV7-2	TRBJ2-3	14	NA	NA	CASSLGPRTDTQYF	TGTGCCAGCAGCCTCGGACCACGCACAGATACGCAGTATTTT